Listed below are T cell receptor beta chains from one sample, sequenced in a study of cytomegalovirus exposure and HLA in healthy donors. Sequenced by immunoSEQ multiplex PCR; TCRdb stores in-frame clones only, minus some. The table includes 90,000 to 150,000 clones, 63% detected once. The specimen was PBMCs. Every receptor here comes from a man aged 35 to 55 in good health and CMV-seropositive. The CDR3 runs from the conserved cysteine through the conserved F or W. A D gene is named only where the DNA matches it firmly. The listing skips clone size in some rows; elsewhere it reads once, few, many or a size class.

J	size	D	V	DNA	CDR3
TRBJ1-2	-	TRBD1	TRBV9	TGTGCCAGCAGCGTAGGGCAGGGGGTGGACTATGGCTACACCTTC	CASSVGQGVDYGYTF
TRBJ1-2	-	-	TRBV18	TGTGCCAGCTCACCCGCGGCAGGGAATAGCTATGGCTACACCTTC	CASSPAAGNSYGYTF
TRBJ2-3	few	TRBD2	TRBV9	TGTGCCAGCAGCGCCGAACTAGCGGGACTCACAGATACGCAGTATTTT	CASSAELAGLTDTQYF
TRBJ2-3	-	-	TRBV7-8	TGTGCCAGCAGCTTACGACGGGGGGCCACAGATACGCAGTATTTT	CASSLRRGATDTQYF
TRBJ2-7	-	-	TRBV27	TGTGCCAGCAGAAGGGCCGGGGGCGAGCAGTACTTC	CASRRAGGEQYF
TRBJ1-2	-	-	TRBV6-6	TGTGCCAGCAAAAGCCGACAACTTAACTATGGCTACACCTTC	CASKSRQLNYGYTF
TRBJ2-5	-	-	TRBV9	TGTGCCAGCAGCTCCCGGACAGAACAAGAGACCCAGTACTTC	CASSSRTEQETQYF
TRBJ2-7	few	-	TRBV29-1	TGCAGCGTTGCGGGACTCTACGAGCAGTACTTC	CSVAGLYEQYF
TRBJ2-7	-	TRBD2	TRBV5-1	TGCGCCAGCAGCTTAAAGGCTAGCGGGGGGTTGTCCGAGCAGTACTTC	CASSLKASGGLSEQYF
TRBJ2-7	once	-	TRBV2	TGTGCCAGCAGCGTTGGACACACCATATCCTACGAGCAGTACTTC	CASSVGHTISYEQYF
TRBJ1-1	-	-	TRBV10-1	TGCGCCAGCAGTGAATCCCGGGTAACCACTGAAGCTTTCTTT	CASSESRVTTEAFF
TRBJ2-7	-	-	TRBV2	TGTGCCAGCAGTGTTACAAGTTTGGCCTACGAGCAGTACTTC	CASSVTSLAYEQYF
TRBJ2-4	-	TRBD1	TRBV28	TGTGCCAGCAGGAGACCGGGACAGGGGTCCAAAAACATTCAGTACTTC	CASRRPGQGSKNIQYF
TRBJ2-3	few	TRBD2	TRBV9	TGTGCCAGCAGCCTTTCTAGCGGGAGGAGCACAGATACGCAGTATTTT	CASSLSSGRSTDTQYF
TRBJ1-4	few	TRBD1	TRBV2	TGTGCCAGCAGTGGTAGGACAGGGGCGATATATGAAAAACTGTTTTTT	CASSGRTGAIYEKLFF
TRBJ1-5	-	TRBD1	TRBV19	TGTGCCAGTAGTAAGGACAGGGGCAATCAGCCCCAGCATTTT	CASSKDRGNQPQHF
TRBJ2-3	-	TRBD2	TRBV29-1	TGCAGCGCCGGAAAGGGACTAGCGGGAGCGGATACGCAGTATTTT	CSAGKGLAGADTQYF
TRBJ1-5	few	-	TRBV19	TGTGCCAGTAGTATAAATACGGGAAAGCCCCAGCATTTT	CASSINTGKPQHF
TRBJ1-5	few	-	TRBV6-4	TGTGCCAGCAGCGTCGAGGAGAATCAGCCCCAGCATTTT	CASSVEENQPQHF
TRBJ1-4	-	-	TRBV28	TGTGCCAGCAGTTTGGGGGGGGGAACTAATGAAAAACTGTTTTTT	CASSLGGGTNEKLFF
TRBJ2-1	-	-	TRBV6-1	TGTGCCAGCAGTGAGGGTGGACTCCCCTACAATGAGCAGTTCTTC	CASSEGGLPYNEQFF
TRBJ2-7	-	TRBD1	TRBV19	TGTGCCAGTAGTCCCGGACAGGCCCCCGACGGGATGCAGTACTTC	CASSPGQAPDGMQYF